The sequence of this T cell receptor beta chain was determined in a study of shared clonotypes between healthy human individuals. Study-level points and caveats: Four donors had 4% to 5% of their naive CD4 clonotypes in common.

Authors' analysis steps: For the immunoSEQ data, sequences were junction-only without quality scores, so filtering differed. Some clones are missing from TCRdb's copy, which holds only in-frame ones; the method was immunoSEQ multiplex PCR. V, J and clone size derive from that table, while D and trimming were established from the DNA sequence. The data hold some 1.4 million clones, with approximately 97% observed a single time. This CDR3 has 17 amino acids. Germline V gene sequence: CDR1 SGHNT, CDR2 YYREEE (reference sequence). Donors comprised healthy HIV-negative adults lacking recent acute infections or vaccinations. Details on this clone: The antigen remains undetermined. One junction end does not reproduce the germline sequence, and a read error may be involved.

This chain links TRBV5-4 with TRBJ2-1; D is perhaps TRBD1 or TRBD2 (6 bases each). The clonotype comes from a man aged 25 to 40 in good health. Sequencing was carried out using naive CD4+ T cells sorted from blood. Subset of the sample: CD45RA+ positively selected. Written as DNA, the CDR3 is TGTGCCAGCAGCTTGGCCGTGGGGGGCGTTTCCTCCAATGAGCAGTTCTTC. It encodes CASSLAVGGVSSNEQFF.